The entry that follows covers one TCR beta chain sequence. The antigen is unknown. The sequencing template was cDNA reverse transcribed from extracted RNA. Produced via immunoSEQ multiplex PCR; TCRdb's table is partial and in-frame only. The profile covers about 110,000 clones, with under 60% appearing a single time and 20% to 25% taken by the ten largest. These data are taken from a study of CD8+ T cells in alopecia areata. Findings of the study overall: Greater clonality was observed in lesional scalp samples, especially alopecia totalis/universalis, versus normal scalp.

Lesional scalp punch biopsies and peripheral blood came from alopecia areata patients. Germline assignment: CDR1 SQVTM and CDR2 ANQGSEA. With V trimmed by 3 bases and J by 6 bases, 12 bases remained unmatched. This CDR3 is 16 amino acids long. The sequence was collected from a human donor with alopecia areata. The V and J genes are TRBV29-1 and TRBJ2-1; TRBD2 agrees at 9 bases. Sequencing used NKG2D-low CD8+ T cells sorted from blood. As DNA, the CDR3 is TGCAGCGTTGATTCAATCGCCGGGACTAGCCCCAATGAGCAGTTCTTC. Protein: CSVDSIAGTSPNEQFF.